This TCR beta chain was identified during a study of blood T cell repertoires in COVID-19. Study-level information: The cDNA or gDNA used as material had been derived from T cells, B-cell-depleted T cells, or PBMCs.

Living in 25 or so US areas, the participants were between roughly 18 and 95 years of age. Participant-given clinical history determined each cohort assignment. The authors' processing: Reference gene primer amplification gave estimated nucleated cell counts. TCRdb's table, derived via immunoSEQ multiplex PCR, lists solely in-frame clones and lacks some. V, J and clone size reflect that table, while D and trimming were determined from the DNA. The sample yields 350,000 to 550,000 clones, 70% to 90% seen once. V was cut by 7 bases and J by 5 bases, with 15 bases left in between. Germline CDR1 ENHRY, CDR2 SYGVKD. The CDR3 is 14 residues long.

The chain employs TRBV10-3 and TRBJ2-1; D is perhaps TRBD2 (5 bases). The source material was PBMCs or T cells enriched from blood (not recorded which). The sequence came from a woman aged 18-29 years with acute COVID-19. DNA for the CDR3: TGTGCCATCAACCAGCCAGGACTCGACAATGAGCAGTTCTTC. This translates into CAINQPGLDNEQFF.